This TCR beta chain was observed in a study of OX40 agonist ivuxolimab in advanced cancers. General study points: Patients with a partial response at 0.1-3.0 mg/kg had among the lowest clonal expansion. Clonal expansion from baseline to week 6 occurred in both CD4+ and CD8+ T cells. Expanded clones were, on average, more numerous among CD8+ T cells than CD4+.

Worth noting for this clone: The target antigen is unknown.

The CDR3 covers 13 residues. Germline V gene data show CDR1 as SGHDN and CDR2 as FVKESK. Trimming shortened V by 4 bases and J by 4 bases, and 7 bases separated the two germline ends. The repertoire was sequenced with immunoSEQ multiplex PCR; TCRdb's copy has only in-frame clones and lacks some. The sample consists of tens of thousands of clones, about 79% of them appearing once. The rearrangement uses TRBV14 and TRBJ2-2; D may be TRBD2 (5 bases). Sequenced here: CD4+ or CD8+ T cells sorted from blood, sampled in a trial of the OX40 agonist ivuxolimab. The receptor comes from an adult with an advanced solid tumor such as melanoma, head and neck, liver or kidney cancer. CDR3 protein: CASSPRGTGELFF. CDR3 in DNA: TGTGCCAGCAGCCCCCGGGGCACCGGGGAGCTGTTTTTT.